This T cell receptor beta chain was sequenced for a study of OX40 agonist ivuxolimab in advanced cancers. Study summary: One hepatocellular carcinoma and a couple of cutaneous melanoma patients partially responded. Study findings and constraints: Also showing low normalized T-cell clonal expansion were some of the nonresponders.

Assay: immunoSEQ multiplex PCR; the TCRdb copy retains only in-frame clones and omits some. The sample has 65,000 to 75,000 clones, roughly nine tenths seen once. Trimming removed 9 bases from V and 1 base from J, with 15 bases in between. The CDR3 covers 14 residues. Per germline, CDR1 LNHDA and CDR2 SQIVND (reference sequence). This clone has a single count. The target antigen is unknown. This TCR was recovered from an adult with an advanced solid tumor such as melanoma, head and neck, liver or kidney cancer. This sample comprised CD4+ or CD8+ T cells sorted from blood, obtained in a trial of the OX40 agonist ivuxolimab. The chain combines TRBV19 with TRBJ1-1; no reliable D call. CDR3 amino acids: CASKPNGPNTEAFF. The DNA of the CDR3 is TGTGCCAGCAAACCTAACGGACCGAACACTGAAGCTTTCTTT.